This T cell receptor (beta chain) was sequenced in a study of HIV-infected children after antiretroviral therapy interruption. On the study more broadly: Most participating children were previously exposed to EBV and CMV. Continuous-treatment samples came from weeks 0, 48 and 150. Interruption-arm samples span weeks 0, 12, interruption end (24 or 48), and about 3 years post-study.

This clonotype was recorded at least ten times. A 3' RACE protocol on RNA, with unique molecular identifiers, produced the TCR library. One entry per CDR3 protein results from TCRdb running MiXCR on the 3' RACE reads. The sample has tens of thousands of distinct CDR3 sequences, approximately 4% seen once. Treatment described: PENTA 11 planned treatment interruption arm or continuous ART arm. Sorting from thawed PBMCs isolated naive CD4+ CD45RA+ CD45RO- T cells. The CDR3 has 18 amino acids. This sequence originates from a pool of human donors with HIV. The chain couples TRBV21-1 to TRBJ2-7; no check of the table's D call, TRBD2, against the DNA was made. TRBV21-1 is reported as a pseudogene. Sample: CD45RA+ CD4+ T cells from PBMCs, pooled from several time points, taken from a donor given antiretroviral therapy, either interrupted or continuous. Subset here: naive CD4+ CD45RA+ CD45RO- T cells. CDR3 loop: CASSKARASGGANDEQYF. The CDR3 DNA sequence: TGTGCCAGCAGCAAAGCGCGAGCTAGCGGGGGGGCTAATGACGAGCAGTACTTC.